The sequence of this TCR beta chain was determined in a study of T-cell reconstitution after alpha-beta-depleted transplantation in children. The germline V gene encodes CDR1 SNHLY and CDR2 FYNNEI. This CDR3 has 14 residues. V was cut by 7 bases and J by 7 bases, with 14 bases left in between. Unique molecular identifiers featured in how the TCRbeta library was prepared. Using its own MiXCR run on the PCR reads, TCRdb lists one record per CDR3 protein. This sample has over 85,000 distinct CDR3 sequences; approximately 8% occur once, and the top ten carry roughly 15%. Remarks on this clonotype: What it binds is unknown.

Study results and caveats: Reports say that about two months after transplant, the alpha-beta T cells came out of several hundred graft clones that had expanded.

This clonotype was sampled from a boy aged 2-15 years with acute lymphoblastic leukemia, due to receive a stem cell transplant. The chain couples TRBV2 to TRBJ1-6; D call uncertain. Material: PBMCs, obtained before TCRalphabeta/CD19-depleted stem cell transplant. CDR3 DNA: TGTGCCAGCAACGCTGTAGGGTTGAATTCACCCCTCCACTTT. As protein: CASNAVGLNSPLHF.